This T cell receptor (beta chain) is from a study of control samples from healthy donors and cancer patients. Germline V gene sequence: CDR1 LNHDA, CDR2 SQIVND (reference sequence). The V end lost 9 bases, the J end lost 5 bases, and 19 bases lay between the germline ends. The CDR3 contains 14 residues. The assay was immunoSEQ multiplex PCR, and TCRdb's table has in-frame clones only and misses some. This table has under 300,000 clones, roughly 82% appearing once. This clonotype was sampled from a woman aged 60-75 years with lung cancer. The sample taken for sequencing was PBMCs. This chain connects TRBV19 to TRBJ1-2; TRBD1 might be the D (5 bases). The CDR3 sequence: CASVPVAGLYGYTF. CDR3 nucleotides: TGTGCCAGCGTCCCGGTGGCAGGGTTATATGGCTACACCTTC. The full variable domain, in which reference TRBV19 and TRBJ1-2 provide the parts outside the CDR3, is DGGITQSPKYLFRKEGQNVTLSCEQNLNHDAMYWYRQDPGQGLRLIYYSQIVNDFQKGDIAEGYSVSREKKESFPLTVTSAQKNPTAFYLCASVPVAGLYGYTFGSGTRLTVV.